This T cell receptor beta chain came from a study of PD-1 blockade in mismatch repair-deficient tumors (dated by TCRdb to about 2017). Turning to the overall study: Between late 2013 and 2016, the trial enrolled approximately 90 consecutive patients with roughly twelve types of mismatch repair-deficient cancer, all of whom had received prior treatment and were progressing. Tumor-associated T cell clones were tracked in the peripheral blood of patients responding to PD-1 blockade by deep sequencing of TCR CDR3 regions.

A distance of 9 bases separates the germline ends of V and J, which lose 4 bases and 5 bases respectively. CDR1 and CDR2 (MDHEN, SYDVKM) derive from the germline V gene. From the cysteine through the phenylalanine, the CDR3 covers 12 amino acids. Solely the CDR3 DNA is kept, with 36 bases framed from the first base. For every enrolled patient, mismatch repair deficiency was confirmed by either polymerase chain reaction or immunohistochemistry. TCR sequencing was carried out for three patients who responded to pembrolizumab therapy. In the phase II trial, pembrolizumab PD-1 blockade was tested prospectively in advanced mismatch repair-deficient cancers, no matter which tissue of origin the cancers came from. Serial peripheral blood T cell samples were collected before and at multiple times after starting PD-1 blockade. Blood sampling times were expressed in weeks after the first pembrolizumab dose.

General findings and caveats noted by the study authors: Tumor-resident clones, often undetectable in blood before treatment, expanded rapidly after pembrolizumab and then contracted, generally before radiologic responses.

The library came from the immunoSEQ multiplex PCR assay. In TCRdb, the immuneACCESS table is reduced to in-frame sequences with V and J assigned. These tables do not hold every clone; where another copy was compared, an unresolved V gene accounts for under half, and the others remain unexplained. The sample data list around 120,000 clones, and around 86% of these were observed just once. The top ten clonotypes cover roughly 13% of the sample. In regard to this clone: This receptor's antigen is unknown. No base qualities exist here, and no much larger clone lies one base off it.

This chain joins TRBV28 to TRBJ2-7; the D gene is possibly TRBD1 or TRBD2, with 5 bases matching each. The sample here was peripheral blood, taken 44 weeks after starting pembrolizumab. The origin of this receptor is an adult with mismatch repair-deficient cancer. The CDR3 region has the sequence CASSWGRHEQYF. In nucleotides, the sequence is TGTGCCAGCAGTTGGGGGAGACACGAGCAGTACTTC.